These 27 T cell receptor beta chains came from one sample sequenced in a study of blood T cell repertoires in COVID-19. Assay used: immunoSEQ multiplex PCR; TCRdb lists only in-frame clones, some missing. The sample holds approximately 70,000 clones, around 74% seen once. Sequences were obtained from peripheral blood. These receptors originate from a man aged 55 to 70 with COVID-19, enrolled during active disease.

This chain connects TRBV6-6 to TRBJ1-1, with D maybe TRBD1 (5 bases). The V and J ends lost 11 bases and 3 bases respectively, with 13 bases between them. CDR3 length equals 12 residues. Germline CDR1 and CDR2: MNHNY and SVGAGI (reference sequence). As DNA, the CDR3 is TGTGCCGGGCAGGGTCAGTACACTGAAGCTTTCTTT. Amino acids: CAGQGQYTEAFF.

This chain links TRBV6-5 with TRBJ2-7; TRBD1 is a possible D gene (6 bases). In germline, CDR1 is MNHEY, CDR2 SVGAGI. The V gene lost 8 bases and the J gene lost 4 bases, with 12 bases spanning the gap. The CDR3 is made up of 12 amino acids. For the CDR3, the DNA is TGTGCCAGCGGGAGAGGGGGTTACGAGCAGTACTTC. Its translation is CASGRGGYEQYF.

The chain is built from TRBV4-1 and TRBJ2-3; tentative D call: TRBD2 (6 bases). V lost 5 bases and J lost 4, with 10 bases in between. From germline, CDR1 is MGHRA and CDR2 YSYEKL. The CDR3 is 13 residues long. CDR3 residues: CASSASVPDTQYF. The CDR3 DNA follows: TGCGCCAGCAGCGCTAGCGTCCCAGATACGCAGTATTTT.

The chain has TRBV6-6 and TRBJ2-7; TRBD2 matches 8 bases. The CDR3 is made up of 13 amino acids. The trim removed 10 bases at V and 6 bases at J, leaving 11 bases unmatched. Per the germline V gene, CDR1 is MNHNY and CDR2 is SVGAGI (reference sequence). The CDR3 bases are TGTGCCACCCAACGGGGGGGCGGGGGCGAGCAGTACTTC. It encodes CATQRGGGGEQYF.

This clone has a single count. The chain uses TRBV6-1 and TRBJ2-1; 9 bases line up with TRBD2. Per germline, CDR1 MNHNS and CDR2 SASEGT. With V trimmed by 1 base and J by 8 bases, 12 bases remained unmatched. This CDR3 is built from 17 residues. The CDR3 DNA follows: TGTGCCAGCAGTGAAGATGAGACTAGCGGCTTCGACTATGAGCAGTTCTTC. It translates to CASSEDETSGFDYEQFF.

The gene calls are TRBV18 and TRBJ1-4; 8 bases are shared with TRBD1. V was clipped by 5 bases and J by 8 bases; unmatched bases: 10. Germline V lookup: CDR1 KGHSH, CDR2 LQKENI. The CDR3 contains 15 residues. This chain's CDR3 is CASSFGQGAQEKLFF. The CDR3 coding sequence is TGTGCCAGCTCATTCGGACAGGGCGCCCAGGAAAAACTGTTTTTT.

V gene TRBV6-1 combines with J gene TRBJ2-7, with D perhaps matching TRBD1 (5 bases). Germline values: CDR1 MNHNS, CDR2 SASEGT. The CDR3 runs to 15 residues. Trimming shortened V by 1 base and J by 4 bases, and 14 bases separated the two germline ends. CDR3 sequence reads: CASSEERTRAYEQYF. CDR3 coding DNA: TGTGCCAGCAGTGAAGAGAGGACAAGAGCTTACGAGCAGTACTTC.

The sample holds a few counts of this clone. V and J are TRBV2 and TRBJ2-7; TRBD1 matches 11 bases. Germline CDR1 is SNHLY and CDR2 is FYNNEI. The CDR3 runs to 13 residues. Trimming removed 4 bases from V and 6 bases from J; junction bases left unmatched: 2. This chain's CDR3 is CASSGDRGGEQYF. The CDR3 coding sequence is TGTGCCAGCAGTGGGGACAGGGGGGGCGAGCAGTACTTC.

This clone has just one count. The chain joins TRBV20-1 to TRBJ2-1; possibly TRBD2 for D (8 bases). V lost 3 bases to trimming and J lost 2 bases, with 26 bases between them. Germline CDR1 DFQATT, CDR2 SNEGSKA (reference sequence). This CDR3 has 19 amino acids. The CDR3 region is CSASPRGALAGIPYNEQFF. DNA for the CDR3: TGCAGTGCTAGTCCCAGGGGGGCGCTAGCGGGTATCCCCTACAATGAGCAGTTCTTC.

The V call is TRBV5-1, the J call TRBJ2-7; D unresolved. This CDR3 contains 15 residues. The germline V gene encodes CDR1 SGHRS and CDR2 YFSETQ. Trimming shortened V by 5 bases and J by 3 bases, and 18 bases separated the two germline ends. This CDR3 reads CASRGTVGPNYEQYF. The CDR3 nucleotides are TGCGCCAGCAGGGGCACTGTGGGCCCTAACTACGAGCAGTACTTC.

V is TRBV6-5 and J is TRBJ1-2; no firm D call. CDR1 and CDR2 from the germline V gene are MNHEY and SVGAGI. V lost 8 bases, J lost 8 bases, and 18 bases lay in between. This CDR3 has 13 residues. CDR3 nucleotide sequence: TGTGCCAGCGGCCCACGGAGCTCTAGGGGCTACACCTTC. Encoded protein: CASGPRSSRGYTF.

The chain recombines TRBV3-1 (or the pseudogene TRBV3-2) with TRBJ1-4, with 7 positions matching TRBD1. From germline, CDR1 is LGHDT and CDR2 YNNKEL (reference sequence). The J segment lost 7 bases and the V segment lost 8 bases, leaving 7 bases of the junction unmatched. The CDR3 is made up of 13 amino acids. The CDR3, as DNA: TGTGCCAGCGGGGACCAGGGGGGTGAAAAACTGTTTTTT. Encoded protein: CASGDQGGEKLFF.

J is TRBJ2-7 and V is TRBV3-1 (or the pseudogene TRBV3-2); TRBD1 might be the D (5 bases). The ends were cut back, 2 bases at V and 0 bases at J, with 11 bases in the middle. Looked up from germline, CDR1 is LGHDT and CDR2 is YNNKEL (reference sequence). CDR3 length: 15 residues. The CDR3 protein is CASSQIPGSSYEQYF. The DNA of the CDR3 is TGTGCCAGCAGCCAAATTCCAGGGTCCTCCTACGAGCAGTACTTC.

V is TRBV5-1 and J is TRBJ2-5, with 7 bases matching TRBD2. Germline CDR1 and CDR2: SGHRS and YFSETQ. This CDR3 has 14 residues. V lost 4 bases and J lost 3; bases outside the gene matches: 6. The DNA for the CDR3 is TGCGCCAGCAGCCGTACTGCGGGGGAAGAGACCCAGTACTTC. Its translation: CASSRTAGEETQYF.

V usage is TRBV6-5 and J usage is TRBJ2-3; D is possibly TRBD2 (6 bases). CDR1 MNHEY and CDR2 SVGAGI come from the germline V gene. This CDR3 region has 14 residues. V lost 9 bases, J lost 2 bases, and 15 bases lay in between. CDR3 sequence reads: CASSREYLTDTQYF. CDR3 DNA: TGTGCCAGTAGCCGGGAGTACCTCACAGATACGCAGTATTTT.

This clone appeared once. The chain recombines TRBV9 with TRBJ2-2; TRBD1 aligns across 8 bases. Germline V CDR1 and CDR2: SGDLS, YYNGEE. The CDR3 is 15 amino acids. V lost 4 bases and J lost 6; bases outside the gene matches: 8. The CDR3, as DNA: TGTGCCAGCAGCCCCCCCAGGGGGCGCTCCGGGGAGCTGTTTTTT. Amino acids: CASSPPRGRSGELFF.

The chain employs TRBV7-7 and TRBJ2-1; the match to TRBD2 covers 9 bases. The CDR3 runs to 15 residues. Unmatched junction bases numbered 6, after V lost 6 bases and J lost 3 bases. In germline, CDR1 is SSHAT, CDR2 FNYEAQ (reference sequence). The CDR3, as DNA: TGTGCCAGCAGTACCCTAGCGGGAAGCTACAATGAGCAGTTCTTC. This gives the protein CASSTLAGSYNEQFF.

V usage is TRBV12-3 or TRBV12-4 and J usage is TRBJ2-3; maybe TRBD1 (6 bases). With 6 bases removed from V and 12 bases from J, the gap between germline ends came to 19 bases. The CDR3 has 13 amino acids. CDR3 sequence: CASSFAATDRQYF. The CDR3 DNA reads TGTGCCAGCAGCTTCGCGGCCACGGACAGACAGTATTTT.

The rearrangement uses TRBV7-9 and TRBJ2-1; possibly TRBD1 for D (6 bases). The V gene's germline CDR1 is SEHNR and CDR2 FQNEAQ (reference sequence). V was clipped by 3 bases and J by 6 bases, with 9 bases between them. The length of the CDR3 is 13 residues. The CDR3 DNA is TGTGCCAGCAGCTTGAGGGGGAGCAATGAGCAGTTCTTC. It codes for CASSLRGSNEQFF.

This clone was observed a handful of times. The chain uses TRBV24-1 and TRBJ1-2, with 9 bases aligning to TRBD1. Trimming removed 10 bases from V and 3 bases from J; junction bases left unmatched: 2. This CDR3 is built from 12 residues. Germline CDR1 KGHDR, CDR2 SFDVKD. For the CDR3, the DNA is TGTGCCACACAGGGGGCGGACTATGGCTACACCTTC. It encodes CATQGADYGYTF.

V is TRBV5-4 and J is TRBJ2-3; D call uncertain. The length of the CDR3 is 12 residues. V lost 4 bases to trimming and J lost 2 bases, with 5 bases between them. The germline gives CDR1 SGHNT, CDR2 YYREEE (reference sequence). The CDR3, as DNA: TGTGCCAGCAGCATCTACACAGATACGCAGTATTTT. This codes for CASSIYTDTQYF.

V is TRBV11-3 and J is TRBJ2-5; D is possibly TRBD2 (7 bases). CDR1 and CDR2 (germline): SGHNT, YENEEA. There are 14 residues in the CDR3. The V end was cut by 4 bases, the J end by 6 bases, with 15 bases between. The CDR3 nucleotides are TGTGCCAGCAGCTATGGGGGAGGGGGAAAGACCCAGTACTTC. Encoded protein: CASSYGGGGKTQYF.

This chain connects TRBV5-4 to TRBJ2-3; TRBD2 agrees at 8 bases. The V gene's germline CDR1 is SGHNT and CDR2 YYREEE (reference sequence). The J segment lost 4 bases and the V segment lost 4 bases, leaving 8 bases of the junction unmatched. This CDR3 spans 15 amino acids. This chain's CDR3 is CASSLRTSRADTQYF. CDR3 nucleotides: TGTGCCAGCAGCCTAAGGACTAGCCGGGCAGATACGCAGTATTTT.

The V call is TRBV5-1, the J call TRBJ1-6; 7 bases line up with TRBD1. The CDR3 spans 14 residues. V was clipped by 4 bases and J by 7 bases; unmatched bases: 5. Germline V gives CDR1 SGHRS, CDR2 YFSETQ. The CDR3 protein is CASSARQGNSPLHF. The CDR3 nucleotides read TGCGCCAGCAGCGCCCGACAGGGAAATTCACCCCTCCACTTT. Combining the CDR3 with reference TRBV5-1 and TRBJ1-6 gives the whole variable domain KAGVTQTPRYLIKTRGQQVTLSCSPISGHRSVSWYQQTPGQGLQFLFEYFSETQRNKGNFPGRFSGRQFSNSRSEMNVSTLELGDSALYLCASSARQGNSPLHFGNGTRLTVT.

CDR3 sequence: CATSDFGGPGTDTQYF. CDR3 DNA: TGTGCCACCAGTGATTTTGGGGGCCCAGGCACAGATACGCAGTATTTT. The chain uses TRBV24-1 and TRBJ2-3, with D perhaps TRBD1 (6 bases). This CDR3 has 16 amino acids. Trimming removed 1 base from V and 1 base from J, with 11 bases in between. Germline V lookup: CDR1 KGHDR, CDR2 SFDVKD.

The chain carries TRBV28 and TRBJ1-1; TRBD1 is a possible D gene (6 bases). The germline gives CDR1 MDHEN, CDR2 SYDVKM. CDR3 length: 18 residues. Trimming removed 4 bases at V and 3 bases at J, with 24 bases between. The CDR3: CASSSRPGILGGHTEAFF. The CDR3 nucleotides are TGTGCCAGCAGTTCCAGACCGGGTATCTTGGGGGGGCACACTGAAGCTTTCTTT.

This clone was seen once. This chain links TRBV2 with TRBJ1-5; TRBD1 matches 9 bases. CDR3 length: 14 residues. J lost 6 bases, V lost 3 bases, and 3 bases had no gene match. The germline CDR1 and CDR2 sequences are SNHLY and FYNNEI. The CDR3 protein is CASSDGDRAQPQHF. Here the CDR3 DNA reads TGTGCCAGCAGTGATGGGGACAGGGCTCAGCCCCAGCATTTT. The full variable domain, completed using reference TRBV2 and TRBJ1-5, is EPEVTQTPSHQVTQMGQEVILRCVPISNHLYFYWYRQILGQKVEFLVSFYNNEISEKSEIFDDQFSVERPDGSNFTLKIRSTKLEDSAMYFCASSDGDRAQPQHFGDGTRLSIL.